This paragraph reports one T cell receptor beta chain. The antigen is undetermined. Clones were sequenced by immunoSEQ multiplex PCR, and TCRdb holds only the in-frame ones, with some missing. The data show approximately 110,000 clones, about four fifths seen once. Time point given: baseline pretreatment blood. Treatment meaning: 15 Gy SBRT to primary tumor, nephrectomy 4 weeks later. The patient's renal cell carcinoma had clear cell pathology. These data belong to a study of radiation and T cells in renal cell carcinoma. Turning to the study itself: Nephrectomy followed 15 Gy stereotactic body radiation by 4 weeks.

Study conclusions and caveats: From baseline, blood top tumor clonotypes peaked at 2 weeks post-radiation.

The length of the CDR3 is 16 residues. Germline lookup yields CDR1 MNHEY and CDR2 SMNVEV (reference sequence). Trimming took off 5 bases at V and 3 bases at J, with 20 bases between the two ends. Specimen: blood, collected from a patient whose treatment included radiotherapy and nephrectomy. The receptor was isolated from a woman aged 60-75 years with renal cell carcinoma. V usage is TRBV27 and J usage is TRBJ2-7; no reliable D call. The DNA for the CDR3 is TGTGCCAGCAGTCCCGCGACACCTCTGGGCGTCTACGAGCAGTACTTC. Translating it yields CASSPATPLGVYEQYF.